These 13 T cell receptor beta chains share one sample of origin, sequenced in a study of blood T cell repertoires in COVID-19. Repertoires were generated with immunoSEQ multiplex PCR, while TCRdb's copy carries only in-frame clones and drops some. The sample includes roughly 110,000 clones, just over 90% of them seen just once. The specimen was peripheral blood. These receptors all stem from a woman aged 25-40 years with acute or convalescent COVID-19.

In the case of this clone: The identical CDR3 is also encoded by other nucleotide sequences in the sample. CDR3 sequence reads: CASSRGGSNQPQHF. DNA for the CDR3: TGTGCCAGCTCCCGGGGGGGTAGCAATCAGCCCCAGCATTTT. The chain links TRBV18 to TRBJ1-5; the D gene is possibly TRBD1 (5 bases). Per the germline V gene, CDR1 is KGHSH and CDR2 is LQKENI. This CDR3 has 14 residues. V was shortened by 6 bases and J by 0 bases, with 9 bases between the two germline ends.

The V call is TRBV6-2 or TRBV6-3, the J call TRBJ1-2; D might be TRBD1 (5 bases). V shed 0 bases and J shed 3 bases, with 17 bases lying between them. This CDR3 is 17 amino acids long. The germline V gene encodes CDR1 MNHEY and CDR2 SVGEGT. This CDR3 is CASSYSIQGSGDYGYTF. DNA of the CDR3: TGTGCCAGCAGTTACTCGATCCAGGGCTCTGGAGACTATGGCTACACCTTC.

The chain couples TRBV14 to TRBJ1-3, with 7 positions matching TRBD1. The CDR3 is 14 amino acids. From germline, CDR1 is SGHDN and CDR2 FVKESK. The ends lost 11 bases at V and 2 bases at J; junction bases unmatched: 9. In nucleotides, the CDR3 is TGTGCCGCATCAAAGGGGGCTGCTGGAAACACCATATATTTT. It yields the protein CAASKGAAGNTIYF.

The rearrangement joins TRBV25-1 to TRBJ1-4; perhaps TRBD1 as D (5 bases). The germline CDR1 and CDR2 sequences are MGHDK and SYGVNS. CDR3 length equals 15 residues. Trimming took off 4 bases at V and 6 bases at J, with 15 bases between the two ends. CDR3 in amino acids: CASSVEIWGDEKLFF. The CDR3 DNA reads TGTGCCAGCAGTGTCGAAATCTGGGGCGATGAAAAACTGTTTTTT.

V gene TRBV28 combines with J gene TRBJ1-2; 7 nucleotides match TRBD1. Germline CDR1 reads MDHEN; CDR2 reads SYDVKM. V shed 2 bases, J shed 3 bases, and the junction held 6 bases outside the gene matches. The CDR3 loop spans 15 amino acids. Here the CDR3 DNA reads TGTGCCAGCAGTTTACCCTCCGGGACAGACTATGGCTACACCTTC. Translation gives CASSLPSGTDYGYTF.

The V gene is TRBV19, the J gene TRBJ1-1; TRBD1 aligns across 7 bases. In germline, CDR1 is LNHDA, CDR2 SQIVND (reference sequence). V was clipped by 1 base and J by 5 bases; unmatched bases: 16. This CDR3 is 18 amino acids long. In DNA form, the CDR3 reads TGTGCCAGTAGTATAGGGGTCGGCAGGGGGTCGGTAGGGACTGAAGCTTTCTTT. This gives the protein CASSIGVGRGSVGTEAFF.

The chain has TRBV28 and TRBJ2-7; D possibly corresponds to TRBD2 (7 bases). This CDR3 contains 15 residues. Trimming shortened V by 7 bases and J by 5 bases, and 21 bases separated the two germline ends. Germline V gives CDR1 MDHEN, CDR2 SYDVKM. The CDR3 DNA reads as TGTGCCAGCATTGCCGGGGCGGGGGCTCGGCACGAGCAGTACTTC. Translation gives CASIAGAGARHEQYF. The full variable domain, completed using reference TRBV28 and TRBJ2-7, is DVKVTQSSRYLVKRTGEKVFLECVQDMDHENMFWYRQDPGLGLRLIYFSYDVKMKEKGDIPEGYSVSREKKERFSLILESASTNQTSMYLCASIAGAGARHEQYFGPGTRLTVT.

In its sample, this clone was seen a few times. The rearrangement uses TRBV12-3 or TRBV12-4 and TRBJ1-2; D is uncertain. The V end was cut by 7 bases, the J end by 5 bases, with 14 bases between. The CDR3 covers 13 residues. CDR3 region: CASTFLGRYGYTF. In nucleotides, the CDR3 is TGTGCCAGCACCTTCTTGGGGAGGTATGGCTACACCTTC.

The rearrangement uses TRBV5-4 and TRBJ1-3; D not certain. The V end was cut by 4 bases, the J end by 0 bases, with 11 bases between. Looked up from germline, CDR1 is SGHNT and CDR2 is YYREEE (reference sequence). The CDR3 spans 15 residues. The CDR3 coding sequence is TGTGCCAGCAGCATGGACGTGAGCTCTGGAAACACCATATATTTT. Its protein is CASSMDVSSGNTIYF.

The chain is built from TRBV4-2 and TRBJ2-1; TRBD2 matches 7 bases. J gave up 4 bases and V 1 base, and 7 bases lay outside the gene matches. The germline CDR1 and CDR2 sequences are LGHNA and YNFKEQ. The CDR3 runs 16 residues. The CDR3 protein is CASSQGPGLKYNEQFF. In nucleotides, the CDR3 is TGTGCCAGCAGCCAAGGACCGGGACTAAAGTACAATGAGCAGTTCTTC.

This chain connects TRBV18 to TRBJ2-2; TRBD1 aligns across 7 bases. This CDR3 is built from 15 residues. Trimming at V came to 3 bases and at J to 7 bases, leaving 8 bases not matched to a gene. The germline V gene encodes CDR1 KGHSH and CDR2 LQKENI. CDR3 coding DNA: TGTGCCAGCTCACCGCAGACAGGGCGAGTCGGGGAGCTGTTTTTT. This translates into CASSPQTGRVGELFF.

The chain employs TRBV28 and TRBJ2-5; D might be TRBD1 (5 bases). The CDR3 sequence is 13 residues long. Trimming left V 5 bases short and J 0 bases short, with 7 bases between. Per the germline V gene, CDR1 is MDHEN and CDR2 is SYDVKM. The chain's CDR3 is CASSRTYQETQYF. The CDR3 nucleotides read TGTGCCAGCAGTCGGACATACCAAGAGACCCAGTACTTC.

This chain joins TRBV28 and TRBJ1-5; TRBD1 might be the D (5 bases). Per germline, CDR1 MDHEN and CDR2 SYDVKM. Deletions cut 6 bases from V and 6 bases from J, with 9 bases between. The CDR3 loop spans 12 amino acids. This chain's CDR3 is CASSLGGQPQHF. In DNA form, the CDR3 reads TGTGCCAGCAGCCTCGGGGGTCAGCCCCAGCATTTT.